Below are 11 T cell receptor beta chains sequenced from a single sample in a study of blood T cell repertoires in COVID-19. The protocol was immunoSEQ multiplex PCR, while the TCRdb copy is restricted to in-frame clones and leaves out a portion. In the table there are approximately 200,000 clones, about 86% of which are singletons. The source material was PBMCs or T cells enriched from blood (not recorded which). These receptors originate from a man aged 40-55 years who had recovered from COVID-19.

The chain recombines TRBV2 with TRBJ1-1; 9 bases are shared with TRBD1. Germline V gene lookup returns CDR1 SNHLY and CDR2 FYNNEI. V gave up 6 bases and J gave up 5 bases; unmatched junction bases: 7. The CDR3 extends over 14 amino acids. The CDR3 bases are TGTGCCAGCAGCGGACAGGGGCAGCGGACTGAAGCTTTCTTT. As protein: CASSGQGQRTEAFF.

This clone was counted once. V is TRBV4-2 and J is TRBJ2-5; TRBD2 matches 9 bases. V lost 4 bases to trimming and J lost 2 bases; unmatched junction nucleotides: 2. The germline V gene has CDR1 LGHNA and CDR2 YNFKEQ. This CDR3 comprises 14 residues. In DNA form, the CDR3 reads TGTGCCAGCAGCCTAGCGGGGGCTCAAGAGACCCAGTACTTC. Protein product: CASSLAGAQETQYF.

The chain links TRBV6-5 to TRBJ1-4; 7 bases are shared with TRBD1. The V segment lost 11 bases and the J segment 8 bases; nucleotides outside the gene matches: 8. There are 12 residues in the CDR3. Germline CDR1 and CDR2: MNHEY and SVGAGI. The CDR3 DNA reads as TGTGCCTGCCGACAGGGAAGCGAAAAACTGTTTTTT. It yields the protein CACRQGSEKLFF.

The chain uses TRBV5-1 and TRBJ1-2, with 10 bases that match TRBD1. The CDR3 is made up of 14 amino acids. J was trimmed by 7 bases and V by 0 bases; bases with no gene match: 3. The germline CDR1 and CDR2 sequences are SGHRS and YFSETQ. In DNA form, the CDR3 reads TGCGCCAGCAGCTTGGGACAGGGGGCTTCTGGCTACACCTTC. Encoded protein: CASSLGQGASGYTF.

The CDR3 DNA sequence: TGCGCCAGCAGCCAAGACCCCAGCCACGGAGTCAATCAGCCCCAGCATTTT. Protein product: CASSQDPSHGVNQPQHF. The chain joins TRBV4-1 to TRBJ1-5; unclear D gene. The CDR3 loop spans 17 amino acids. Germline CDR1 MGHRA, CDR2 YSYEKL. The V end was cut by 0 bases, the J end by 3 bases, with 15 bases between.

This clone was recorded a few times. The J gene is TRBJ2-5, the V gene TRBV6-1; 12 bases are shared with TRBD2. Germline trimming cut 3 bases from V and 4 bases from J; bases unmatched to any gene: 15. Germline CDR1 is MNHNS and CDR2 is SASEGT. CDR3 length: 19 residues. The CDR3 is CASSDNLAGGPRSVETQYF. CDR3 DNA sequence: TGTGCCAGCAGTGACAACCTAGCGGGGGGGCCTAGGTCGGTAGAGACCCAGTACTTC.

The chain recombines TRBV7-9 with TRBJ1-5; D remains unclear. Between the trimmed V and J ends, which lost 5 bases and 3 bases, there was a span of 5 bases. Looked up from germline, CDR1 is SEHNR and CDR2 is FQNEAQ (reference sequence). The CDR3 sequence is 12 residues long. CDR3 in DNA: TGTGCCAGCAGCACACCCAATCAGCCCCAGCATTTT. Translated: CASSTPNQPQHF.

V gene TRBV3-1 (or the pseudogene TRBV3-2) combines with J gene TRBJ2-1; 12 bases match TRBD2. The CDR3 runs to 15 residues. V shed 3 bases, J shed 13 bases, and the junction held 10 bases outside the gene matches. The germline V gene has CDR1 LGHDT and CDR2 YNNKEL (reference sequence). CDR3 sequence reads: CASSHSSGGARRQFF. The CDR3 DNA sequence: TGTGCCAGCAGCCATTCTAGCGGGGGGGCCCGACGCCAGTTCTTC.

This clone was detected once. The chain links TRBV3-1 (or the pseudogene TRBV3-2) to TRBJ1-2, with 7 positions matching TRBD1. This CDR3 comprises 15 residues. Germline assignment: CDR1 LGHDT and CDR2 YNNKEL (reference sequence). V lost 6 bases and J lost 0; bases outside the gene matches: 7. CDR3 nucleotide sequence: TGTGCCAGCAGTTCGACAGGGATTTCTAACTATGGCTACACCTTC. This translates into CASSSTGISNYGYTF.

This clone was seen a handful of times. This rearrangement joins TRBV5-1 to TRBJ2-7, with 7 positions matching TRBD1. Germline CDR1 is SGHRS and CDR2 is YFSETQ. The trim removed 4 bases at V and 5 bases at J, leaving 12 bases unmatched. The length of the CDR3 is 15 residues. DNA for the CDR3: TGCGCCAGCAGCGACTACCGGGGACAGAAGGACGAGCAGTACTTC. The encoded protein is CASSDYRGQKDEQYF.

This clone was observed a handful of times. The genes are TRBV3-1 (or the pseudogene TRBV3-2) and TRBJ1-1; 10 bases align to TRBD1. The CDR3 covers 14 residues. V shed 3 bases, J shed 4 bases, and the junction held 2 bases outside the gene matches. Per germline, CDR1 LGHDT and CDR2 YNNKEL (reference sequence). The CDR3 coding sequence is TGTGCCAGCAGCCACCGGGACAGGGGCACTGAAGCTTTCTTT. Translating gives CASSHRDRGTEAFF.